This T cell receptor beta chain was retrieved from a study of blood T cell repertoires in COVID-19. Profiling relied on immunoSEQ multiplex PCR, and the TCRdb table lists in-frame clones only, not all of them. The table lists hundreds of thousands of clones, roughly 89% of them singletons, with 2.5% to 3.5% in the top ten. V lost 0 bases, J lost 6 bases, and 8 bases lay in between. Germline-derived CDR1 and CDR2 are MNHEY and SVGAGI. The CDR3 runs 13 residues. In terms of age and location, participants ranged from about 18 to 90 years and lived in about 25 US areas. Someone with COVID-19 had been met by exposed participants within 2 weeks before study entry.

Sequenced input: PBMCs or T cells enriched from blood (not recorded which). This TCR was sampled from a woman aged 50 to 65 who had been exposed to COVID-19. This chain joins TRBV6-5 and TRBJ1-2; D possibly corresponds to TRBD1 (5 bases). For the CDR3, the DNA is TGTGCCAGCAGTTACTCCCCAGGGCATGGCTACACCTTC. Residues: CASSYSPGHGYTF.